This T cell receptor (beta chain) is drawn from a study of blood T cell repertoires in COVID-19. Study-level background: Samples representing acute and convalescent COVID-19 were sourced from the United States, Italy and Spain. T cells, B-cell-depleted T cells, or PBMCs provided the cDNA or gDNA that served as material.

Germline V gives CDR1 SQVTM, CDR2 ANQGSEA. The V segment lost 5 bases and the J segment 1 base; nucleotides outside the gene matches: 8. The CDR3 contains 15 residues. As originally analysed: Nucleated cell number was recorded as an estimate derived from reference gene primer amplification. Profiling relied on immunoSEQ multiplex PCR, and the TCRdb table lists in-frame clones only, not all of them. From that table come the V and J calls and clone size; the DNA was used to work out D and trimming. The sample carries fewer than 200,000 clones, roughly 87% recorded once. This TCR derives from a woman between 45 and 65 years old with acute or convalescent COVID-19. This chain joins TRBV29-1 and TRBJ2-5; 9 nucleotides align to TRBD2. Sequencing was carried out using peripheral blood. CDR3 sequence reads: CSVNRAAGGQETQYF. In DNA form, the CDR3 reads TGCAGCGTTAATCGGGCAGCGGGGGGCCAAGAGACCCAGTACTTC. The full variable domain, its missing parts supplied by reference TRBV29-1 and TRBJ2-5, is SAVISQKPSRDICQRGTSLTIQCQVDSQVTMMFWYRQQPGQSLTLIATANQGSEATYESGFVIDKFPISRPNLTFSTLTVSNMSPEDSSIYLCSVNRAAGGQETQYFGPGTRLLVL.